These 31 T cell receptor beta chains originate from one sample sequenced in a study of identifying expanded T cells in peripheral blood. Repertoires were generated with immunoSEQ multiplex PCR, while TCRdb's copy carries only in-frame clones and drops some. The data contain tens of thousands of clones, around 90% of them seen just once; the ten biggest clones take up approximately 6%. Sequencing was carried out using blood. These TCRs come from a person between 18 and 70 years old in good health.

This clone was observed a single time. The chain links TRBV5-1 to TRBJ2-2, with D perhaps TRBD1 (5 bases). The germline V gene has CDR1 SGHRS and CDR2 YFSETQ. This CDR3 is built from 15 residues. Trimming left V 0 bases short and J 9 bases short, with 15 bases between. The CDR3 spells CASSLADKVTRELFF. In DNA form, the CDR3 reads TGCGCCAGCAGCTTGGCGGACAAGGTTACCCGGGAGCTGTTTTTT.

This sequence joins TRBV19 and TRBJ1-1; no clear D gene. The CDR3 has 15 amino acids. Trimming shortened V by 1 base and J by 0 bases, and 9 bases separated the two germline ends. Germline CDR1 LNHDA, CDR2 SQIVND (reference sequence). DNA of the CDR3: TGTGCCAGTAGTATAGCCGCACCTATGAACACTGAAGCTTTCTTT. This encodes CASSIAAPMNTEAFF.

This rearrangement joins TRBV5-4 to TRBJ2-3; a weak D match, TRBD1 (5 bases). Trimming took 5 bases from V and 1 from J, leaving 11 bases between them. This CDR3 is built from 14 residues. CDR1 is SGHNT, CDR2 YYREEE, per germline (reference sequence). CDR3 sequence: CASRSATGTDTQYF. For the CDR3, the DNA is TGTGCCAGCAGATCCGCGACAGGCACAGATACGCAGTATTTT.

The rearrangement links TRBV7-9 to TRBJ1-1, with D possibly being TRBD1 (6 bases). Germline values: CDR1 SEHNR, CDR2 FQNEAQ (reference sequence). Trimming removed 6 bases from V and 5 bases from J, with 13 bases in between. This CDR3 region has 13 residues. The CDR3 coding sequence is TGTGCCAGCAGTCCCAAACAGGGAACTGAAGCTTTCTTT. Residues: CASSPKQGTEAFF.

V is TRBV14 and J is TRBJ2-3; D not certain. Germline CDR1 reads SGHDN; CDR2 reads FVKESK. CDR3 size: 14 residues. Trimming removed 1 base at V and 2 bases at J, with 7 bases between. The CDR3, as DNA: TGTGCCAGCAGCCAAGTCCGAAACACAGATACGCAGTATTTT. Translation gives CASSQVRNTDTQYF. Variable domain in full (rest from reference TRBV14 and TRBJ2-3): EAGVTQFPSHSVIEKGQTVTLRCDPISGHDNLYWYRRVMGKEIKFLLHFVKESKQDESGMPNNRFLAERTGGTYSTLKVQPAELEDSGVYFCASSQVRNTDTQYFGPGTRLTVL.

The V and J genes are TRBV2 and TRBJ1-1; no definite D call. Germline assignment: CDR1 SNHLY and CDR2 FYNNEI. The V end lost 1 base, the J end lost 11 bases, and 14 bases lay between the germline ends. The CDR3 length is 13 residues. The CDR3 coding sequence is TGTGCCAGCAGTGAAGGGGGTGGGATGGGCGCTTTCTTT. It yields the protein CASSEGGGMGAFF.

The CDR3: CATSRDRVSGNTIYF. In DNA form, the CDR3 reads TGTGCCACCAGCAGAGATCGAGTCTCTGGAAACACCATATATTTT. The chain is built from TRBV15 and TRBJ1-3; D unclear. This CDR3 is 15 amino acids long. Trimming shortened V by 0 bases and J by 0 bases, and 6 bases separated the two germline ends. CDR1 is LNHNV and CDR2 is YYDKDF in the germline V gene (reference sequence).

This chain uses TRBV7-9 with TRBJ2-7; TRBD1 matches at 8 bases. The CDR3 extends over 15 amino acids. CDR1 is SEHNR, CDR2 FQNEAQ, per germline (reference sequence). V gave up 1 base and J gave up 2 bases; unmatched junction bases: 4. CDR3 DNA: TGTGCCAGCAGCTTAGTCTCGGGACAGGCCTACGAGCAGTACTTC. Amino acid sequence: CASSLVSGQAYEQYF.

This clone was counted only a few times. The chain links TRBV4-1 to TRBJ1-6; 9 bases map to TRBD1. This CDR3 has 17 amino acids. Germline assignment: CDR1 MGHRA and CDR2 YSYEKL. The junction had 6 bases not matched to a gene; V was cut back by 0 bases and J by 6 bases. CDR3 DNA sequence: TGCGCCAGCAGCCAAGATACAGGGGGCCTGTCTAATTCACCCCTCCACTTT. Translating gives CASSQDTGGLSNSPLHF.

This rearrangement joins TRBV7-3 to TRBJ1-1; 7 bases match TRBD1. V shed 6 bases and J 6 bases; nucleotides not matched to a gene: 13. Germline V gives CDR1 SGHTA, CDR2 FQGTGA. The CDR3 consists of 15 residues. The CDR3 here is CASRTAGGFRAEAFF. In DNA form, the CDR3 reads TGTGCCAGCAGGACGGCAGGGGGTTTCAGAGCTGAAGCTTTCTTT.

A single count supports this clone. The chain carries TRBV18 and TRBJ2-7; no firm D call. V gave up 2 bases and J gave up 2 bases, with 7 bases separating them. CDR3 length: 13 residues. Germline values: CDR1 KGHSH, CDR2 LQKENI. In nucleotides, the CDR3 is TGTGCCAGCTCACCAAGGATGACCTACGAGCAGTACTTC. The encoded protein is CASSPRMTYEQYF.

J is TRBJ1-2 and V is TRBV6-1; D is ambiguous. The CDR3 consists of 11 residues. CDR1 and CDR2 from the germline V gene are MNHNS and SASEGT. The V end was cut by 9 bases, the J end by 5 bases, with 10 bases between. The CDR3 spells CASRKEYGYTF. In DNA form, the CDR3 reads TGTGCCAGTCGAAAAGAGTATGGCTACACCTTC.

Here the CDR3 reads CASSPPTGPEDTEAFF. The CDR3 region has the DNA TGTGCCAGCAGCCCCCCGACGGGGCCCGAGGACACTGAAGCTTTCTTT. The chain joins TRBV9 to TRBJ1-1; tentative D call: TRBD1 (5 bases). Germline values: CDR1 SGDLS, CDR2 YYNGEE. Between the trimmed V and J ends, which lost 4 bases and 3 bases, there was a span of 19 bases. The CDR3 sequence is 16 residues long.

This rearrangement joins TRBV5-1 to TRBJ1-5; D possibly corresponds to TRBD1 (5 bases). The CDR3 length is 15 residues. CDR1 SGHRS and CDR2 YFSETQ come from the germline V gene. V was clipped by 4 bases and J by 0 bases, with 11 bases between them. CDR3 DNA sequence: TGCGCCAGCAGCCCCGGGACTAGTAGCAATCAGCCCCAGCATTTT. Translation gives CASSPGTSSNQPQHF.

CDR3 sequence (DNA): TGTGCCAGCAGCTTATTTGAAGATACGCAGTATTTT. It is translated as CASSLFEDTQYF. The rearrangement links TRBV7-9 to TRBJ2-3, with D hard to call. V gave up 2 bases and J gave up 5 bases, with 5 bases separating them. Germline CDR1 is SEHNR and CDR2 is FQNEAQ (reference sequence). The CDR3 is made up of 12 amino acids.

The V and J genes are TRBV13 and TRBJ2-1; 10 bases are shared with TRBD1. Germline trimming cut 3 bases from V and 7 bases from J; bases unmatched to any gene: 3. The CDR3 loop spans 14 amino acids. Germline CDR1 and CDR2: PRHDT and FYEKMQ (reference sequence). The CDR3, as DNA: TGTGCCAGCAGCTTCTGGGGACAGGGGAATGAGCAGTTCTTC. This translates into CASSFWGQGNEQFF.

The chain joins TRBV5-3 to TRBJ2-2, with D perhaps TRBD1 (6 bases). TRBV5-3 is given ORF status, its function remaining uncertain. The V gene lost 4 bases and the J gene lost 1 base, with 14 bases spanning the gap. This CDR3 spans 16 amino acids. CDR3 bases: TGTGCCAGAAGCAGATGGACAGAAAGGAACACCGGGGAGCTGTTTTTT. Amino acids: CARSRWTERNTGELFF.

V gene TRBV6-5 combines with J gene TRBJ2-7; 7 bases are a match to TRBD1. After removal of 5 bases from V and 7 bases from J, the junction contained 5 bases not matched to a gene. CDR1 and CDR2 (germline): MNHEY, SVGAGI. This CDR3 has 12 amino acids. In nucleotides, the CDR3 is TGTGCCAGCAGTGCCGGGACAGCTGAGCAGTACTTC. Translated, it gives CASSAGTAEQYF.

The gene calls are TRBV7-9 and TRBJ1-1, with D perhaps matching TRBD1 (6 bases). Trimming shortened V by 5 bases and J by 5 bases, and 18 bases separated the two germline ends. Germline V CDR1 and CDR2: SEHNR, FQNEAQ (reference sequence). This CDR3 spans 15 amino acids. The CDR3 DNA follows: TGTGCCAGCAGCCCTCTCGACAGGCTCAATACTGAAGCTTTCTTT. Translation: CASSPLDRLNTEAFF.

This chain joins TRBV19 and TRBJ2-7; D is possibly TRBD1 or TRBD2 (5 bases each). Germline CDR1 and CDR2: LNHDA and SQIVND (reference sequence). This CDR3 comprises 11 residues. The ends were cut back, 5 bases at V and 4 bases at J, with 6 bases in the middle. The CDR3 here is CASSGGYEQYF. The CDR3 bases are TGTGCCAGTAGTGGGGGATACGAGCAGTACTTC.

This rearrangement joins TRBV30 to TRBJ1-1, with a weak D call TRBD1 (5 bases). The V end was cut by 3 bases, the J end by 10 bases, with 15 bases between. Germline CDR1 reads GTSNPN; CDR2 reads SVGIG (reference sequence). There are 12 residues in the CDR3. The CDR3 nucleotides are TGTGCCTGGAGCCCTCGGGACTACGGAGCTTTCTTT. This codes for CAWSPRDYGAFF.

The chain joins TRBV30 to TRBJ2-2; 9 nucleotides agree with TRBD1. Trimming at V came to 3 bases and at J to 6 bases, leaving 2 bases not matched to a gene. CDR1 and CDR2 from the germline V gene are GTSNPN and SVGIG (reference sequence). This CDR3 has 13 amino acids. CDR3 bases: TGTGCCTGGAGAAGACAGGGGGCCGGGGAGCTGTTTTTT. Translation gives CAWRRQGAGELFF.

The chain carries TRBV4-3 and TRBJ2-1; the D is unclear. Between the trimmed V and J ends, which lost 2 bases and 8 bases, there was a span of 10 bases. Germline-derived CDR1 and CDR2 are LGHNA and YSLEER. The CDR3 covers 13 residues. DNA for the CDR3: TGCGCCAGCAGCCAAACCAACCCCGATGAGCAGTTCTTC. It translates to CASSQTNPDEQFF.

This CDR3 reads CASSPLGNRYNEQFF. Here the CDR3 DNA reads TGCGCCAGCAGCCCGTTAGGAAACCGGTACAATGAGCAGTTCTTC. The chain uses TRBV4-3 and TRBJ2-1; no clear D. The CDR3 sequence is 15 residues long. Deletions cut 4 bases from V and 4 bases from J, with 14 bases between. Germline V lookup: CDR1 LGHNA, CDR2 YSLEER.

In its sample, this clone was seen once. The rearrangement joins TRBV7-3 to TRBJ2-2; D gene ambiguous. The germline gives CDR1 SGHTA, CDR2 FQGTGA. The CDR3 covers 12 residues. Trimming left V 1 base short and J 8 bases short, with 5 bases between. CDR3 sequence reads: CASSLITGELFF. CDR3 in DNA: TGTGCCAGCAGCTTAATAACGGGGGAGCTGTTTTTT.

The chain employs TRBV19 and TRBJ1-5, with D unclear. This CDR3 spans 15 amino acids. Germline V gives CDR1 LNHDA, CDR2 SQIVND (reference sequence). V was clipped by 5 bases and J by 5 bases, with 16 bases between them. In DNA, the CDR3 is TGTGCCAGTAGTCGGCGAGGTCGGAGGGATCAGCCCCAGCATTTT. Its translation: CASSRRGRRDQPQHF.

Details on this clone: Other DNA sequences in this specimen translate into the identical CDR3. J is TRBJ2-3 and V is TRBV5-1; 8 bases map to TRBD1. The J segment lost 4 bases and the V segment lost 2 bases, leaving 3 bases of the junction unmatched. This CDR3 contains 14 residues. Germline-derived CDR1 and CDR2 are SGHRS and YFSETQ. The CDR3 DNA follows: TGCGCCAGCAGCTTCGGACAGGGATCAGATACGCAGTATTTT. It encodes CASSFGQGSDTQYF.

The CDR3 DNA reads as TGTGCCATCAGTGAGTCGAATTCGGGCCTCCAGGGGGAAGGTGGCTACACCTTC. Its translation: CAISESNSGLQGEGGYTF. The V and J genes are TRBV10-3 and TRBJ1-2, with 7 bases that match TRBD1. CDR3 length: 18 residues. Germline V gives CDR1 ENHRY, CDR2 SYGVKD. V lost 0 bases to trimming and J lost 7 bases; unmatched junction nucleotides: 17.

The chain couples TRBV30 to TRBJ1-1; D not resolved. CDR1 and CDR2 from the germline V gene are GTSNPN and SVGIG (reference sequence). V lost 4 bases, J lost 0 bases, and 15 bases lay in between. The CDR3 runs to 15 residues. CDR3 region: CAWIRASNVNTEAFF. The DNA of the CDR3 is TGTGCCTGGATCCGGGCCTCGAACGTGAACACTGAAGCTTTCTTT. The full variable domain, rest sourced from reference TRBV30 and TRBJ1-1, is SQTIHQWPATLVQPVGSPLSLECTVEGTSNPNLYWYRQAAGRGLQLLFYSVGIGQISSEVPQNLSASRPQDRQFILSSKKLLLSDSGFYLCAWIRASNVNTEAFFGQGTRLTVV.

The rearrangement links TRBV30 to TRBJ1-5, with 7 bases that match TRBD1. The CDR3 covers 13 residues. The ends lost 8 bases at V and 7 bases at J; junction bases unmatched: 11. Germline assignment: CDR1 GTSNPN and CDR2 SVGIG (reference sequence). The CDR3 DNA is TGTGCCCTTCGACAGGGAATAAAACAGCCCCAGCATTTT. This encodes CALRQGIKQPQHF.

The chain joins TRBV7-9 to TRBJ1-1; no definite D call. The V end lost 4 bases, the J end lost 0 bases, and 12 bases lay between the germline ends. Germline lookup yields CDR1 SEHNR and CDR2 FQNEAQ (reference sequence). CDR3 length: 15 residues. The CDR3 reads CASSSRTAVNTEAFF. The DNA for the CDR3 is TGTGCCAGCAGCTCCAGAACAGCCGTGAACACTGAAGCTTTCTTT.